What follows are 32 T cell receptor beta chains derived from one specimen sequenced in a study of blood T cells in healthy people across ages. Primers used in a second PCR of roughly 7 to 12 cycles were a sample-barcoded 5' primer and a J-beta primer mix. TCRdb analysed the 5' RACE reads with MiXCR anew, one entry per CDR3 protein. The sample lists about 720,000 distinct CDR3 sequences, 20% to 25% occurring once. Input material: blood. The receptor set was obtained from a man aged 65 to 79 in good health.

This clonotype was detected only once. CDR3 DNA sequence: TGCAGTGCTGGACTAGGATCGGGGGAGCAGTTCTTC. Encoded protein: CSAGLGSGEQFF. The rearrangement links TRBV20-1 to TRBJ2-1, with 7 bases identical to TRBD2. The CDR3 runs to 12 residues. The germline V gene encodes CDR1 DFQATT and CDR2 SNEGSKA (reference sequence). The trim removed 5 bases at V and 10 bases at J, leaving 8 bases unmatched.

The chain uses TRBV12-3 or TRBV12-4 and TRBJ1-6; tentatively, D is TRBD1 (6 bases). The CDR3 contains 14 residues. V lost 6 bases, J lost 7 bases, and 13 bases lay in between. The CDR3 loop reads CASSQDSLNSPLHF. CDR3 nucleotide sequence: TGTGCCAGCAGCCAGGACAGCCTCAATTCACCCCTCCACTTT.

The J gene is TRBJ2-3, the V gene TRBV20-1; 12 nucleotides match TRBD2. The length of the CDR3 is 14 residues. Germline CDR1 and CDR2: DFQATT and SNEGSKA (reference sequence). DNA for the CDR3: TGCAGATTAGGACTAGCGGGAAGGGGAGATACGCAGTATTTT. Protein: CRLGLAGRGDTQYF.

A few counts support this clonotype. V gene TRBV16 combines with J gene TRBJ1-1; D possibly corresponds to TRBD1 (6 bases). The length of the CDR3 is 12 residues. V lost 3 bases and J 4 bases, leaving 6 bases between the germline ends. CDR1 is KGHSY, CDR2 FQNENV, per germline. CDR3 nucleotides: TGTGCCAGCAGCCAGGGGGCCACTGAAGCTTTCTTT. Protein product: CASSQGATEAFF.

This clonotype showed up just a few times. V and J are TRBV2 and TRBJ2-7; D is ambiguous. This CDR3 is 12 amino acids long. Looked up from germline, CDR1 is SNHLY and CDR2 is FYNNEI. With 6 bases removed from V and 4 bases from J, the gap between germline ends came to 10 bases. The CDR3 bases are TGTGCCAGCAGACTCGACGGGTACGAGCAGTACTTC. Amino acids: CASRLDGYEQYF. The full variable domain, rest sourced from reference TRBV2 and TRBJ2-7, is EPEVTQTPSHQVTQMGQEVILRCVPISNHLYFYWYRQILGQKVEFLVSFYNNEISEKSEIFDDQFSVERPDGSNFTLKIRSTKLEDSAMYFCASRLDGYEQYFGPGTRLTVT.

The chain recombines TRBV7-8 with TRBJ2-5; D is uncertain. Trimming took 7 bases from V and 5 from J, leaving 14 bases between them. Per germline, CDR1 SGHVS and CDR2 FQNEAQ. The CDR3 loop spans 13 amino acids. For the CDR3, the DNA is TGTGCCAGCAAGTTGTTGGATCGGGAGACCCAGTACTTC. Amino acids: CASKLLDRETQYF.

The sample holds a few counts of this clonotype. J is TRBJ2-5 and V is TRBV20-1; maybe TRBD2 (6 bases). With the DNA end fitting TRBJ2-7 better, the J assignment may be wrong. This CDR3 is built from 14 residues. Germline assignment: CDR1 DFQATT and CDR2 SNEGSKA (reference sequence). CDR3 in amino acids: CSASSREIAYEQYV. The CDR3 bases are TGCAGTGCTAGTTCACGGGAGATCGCCTACGAGCAGTACGTC.

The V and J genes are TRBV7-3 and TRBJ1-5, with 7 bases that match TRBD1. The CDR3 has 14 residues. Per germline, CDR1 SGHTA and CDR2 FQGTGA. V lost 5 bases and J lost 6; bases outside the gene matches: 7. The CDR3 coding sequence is TGTGCCAGCAGCAAAACCTCAGGGGGTCAGCCCCAGCATTTT. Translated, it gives CASSKTSGGQPQHF. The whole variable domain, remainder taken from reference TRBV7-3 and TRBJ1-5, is GAGVSQTPSNKVTEKGKYVELRCDPISGHTALYWYRQSLGQGPEFLIYFQGTGAADDSGLPNDRFFAVRPEGSVSTLKIQRTERGDSAVYLCASSKTSGGQPQHFGDGTRLSIL.

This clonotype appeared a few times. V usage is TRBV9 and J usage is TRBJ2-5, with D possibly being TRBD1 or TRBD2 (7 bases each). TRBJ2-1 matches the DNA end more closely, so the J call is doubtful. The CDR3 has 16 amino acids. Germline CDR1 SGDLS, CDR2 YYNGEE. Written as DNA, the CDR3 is TGTGCCAGCAGCCCCAGGGGGGCGGGGGCCCTTGGGGAGCAGTTCTTC. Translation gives CASSPRGAGALGEQFF.

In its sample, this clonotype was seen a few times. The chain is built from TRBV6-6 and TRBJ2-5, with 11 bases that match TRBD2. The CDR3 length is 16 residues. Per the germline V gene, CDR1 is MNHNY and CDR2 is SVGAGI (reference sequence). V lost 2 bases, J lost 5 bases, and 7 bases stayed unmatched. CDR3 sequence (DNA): TGTGCCAGCAGTTACCGGTATAGCGGGGGGGCGGAGACCCAGTACTTC. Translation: CASSYRYSGGAETQYF.

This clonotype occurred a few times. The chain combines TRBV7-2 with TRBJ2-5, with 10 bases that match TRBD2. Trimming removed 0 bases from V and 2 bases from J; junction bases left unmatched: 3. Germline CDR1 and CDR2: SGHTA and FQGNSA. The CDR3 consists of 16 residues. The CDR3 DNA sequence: TGTGCCAGCAGCTTAGCTTCTAGCGGGGGACAAGAGACCCAGTACTTC. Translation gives CASSLASSGGQETQYF.

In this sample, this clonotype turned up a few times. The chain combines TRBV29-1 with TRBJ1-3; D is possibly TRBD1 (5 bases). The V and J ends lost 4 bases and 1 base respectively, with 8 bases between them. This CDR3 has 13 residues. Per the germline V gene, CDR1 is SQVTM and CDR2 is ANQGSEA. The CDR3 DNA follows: TGCAGCGTTGGTCGGGGGTCTGGAAACACCATATATTTT. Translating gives CSVGRGSGNTIYF.

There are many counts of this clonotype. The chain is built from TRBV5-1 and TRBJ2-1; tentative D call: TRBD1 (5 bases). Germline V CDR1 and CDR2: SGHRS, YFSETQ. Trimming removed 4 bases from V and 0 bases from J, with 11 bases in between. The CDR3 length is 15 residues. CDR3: CASSLGQNSYNEQFF. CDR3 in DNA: TGCGCCAGCAGCCTAGGACAAAACTCCTACAATGAGCAGTTCTTC.

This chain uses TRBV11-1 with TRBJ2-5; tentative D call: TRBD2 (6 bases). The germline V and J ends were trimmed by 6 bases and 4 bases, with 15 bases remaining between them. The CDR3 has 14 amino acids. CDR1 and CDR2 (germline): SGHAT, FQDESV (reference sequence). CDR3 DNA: TGTGCCAGCAGACCCTCCGGGACTGGAGAGACCCAGTACTTC. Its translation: CASRPSGTGETQYF. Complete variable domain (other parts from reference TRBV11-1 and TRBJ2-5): EAEVAQSPRYKITEKSQAVAFWCDPISGHATLYWYRQILGQGPELLVQFQDESVVDDSQLPKDRFSAERLKGVDSTLKIQPAELGDSAMYLCASRPSGTGETQYFGPGTRLLVL.

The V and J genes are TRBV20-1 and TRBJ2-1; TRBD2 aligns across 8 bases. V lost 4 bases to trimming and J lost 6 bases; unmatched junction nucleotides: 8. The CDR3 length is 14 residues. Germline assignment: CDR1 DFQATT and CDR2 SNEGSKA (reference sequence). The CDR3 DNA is TGCAGTGCTATTCCTAGCGGGCGCACCAATGAGCAGTTCTTC. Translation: CSAIPSGRTNEQFF.

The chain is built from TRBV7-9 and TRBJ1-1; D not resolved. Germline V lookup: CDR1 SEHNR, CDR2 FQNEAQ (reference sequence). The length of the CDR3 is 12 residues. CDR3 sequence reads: CAEGVTNTEAFF. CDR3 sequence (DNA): TGTGCGGAGGGTGTGACGAACACTGAAGCTTTCTTT.

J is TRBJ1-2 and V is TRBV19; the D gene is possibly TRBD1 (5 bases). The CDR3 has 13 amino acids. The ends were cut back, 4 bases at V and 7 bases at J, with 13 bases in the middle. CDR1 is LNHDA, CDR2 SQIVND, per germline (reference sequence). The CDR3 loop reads CASSNRGSGGYTF. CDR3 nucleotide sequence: TGTGCCAGTAGTAATAGGGGCAGTGGTGGCTACACCTTC.

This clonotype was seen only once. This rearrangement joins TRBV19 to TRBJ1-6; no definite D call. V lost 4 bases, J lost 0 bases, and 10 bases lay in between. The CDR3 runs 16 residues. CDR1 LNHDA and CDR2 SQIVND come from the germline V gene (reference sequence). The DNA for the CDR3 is TGTGCCAGTAGTACGCATAGGAGCTCCTATAATTCACCCCTCCACTTT. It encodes CASSTHRSSYNSPLHF.

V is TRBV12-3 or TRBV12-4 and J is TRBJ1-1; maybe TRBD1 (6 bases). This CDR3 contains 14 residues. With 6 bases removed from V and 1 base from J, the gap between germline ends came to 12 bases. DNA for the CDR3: TGTGCCAGCAGCTGGGGACAAGCGAACACTGAAGCTTTCTTT. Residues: CASSWGQANTEAFF.

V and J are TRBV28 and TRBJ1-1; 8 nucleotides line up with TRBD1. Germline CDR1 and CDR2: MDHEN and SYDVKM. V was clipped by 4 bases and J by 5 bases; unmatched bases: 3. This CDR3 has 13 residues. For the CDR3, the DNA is TGTGCCAGCAGTTCAGGGGGCCGGACTGAAGCTTTCTTT. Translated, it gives CASSSGGRTEAFF.

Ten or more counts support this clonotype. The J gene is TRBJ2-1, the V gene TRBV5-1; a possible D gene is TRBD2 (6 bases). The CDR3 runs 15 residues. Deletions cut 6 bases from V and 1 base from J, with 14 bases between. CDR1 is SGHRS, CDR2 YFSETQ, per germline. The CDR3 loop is CASKDYAGSYNEQFF. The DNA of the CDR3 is TGCGCCAGCAAGGACTATGCCGGATCCTACAATGAGCAGTTCTTC.

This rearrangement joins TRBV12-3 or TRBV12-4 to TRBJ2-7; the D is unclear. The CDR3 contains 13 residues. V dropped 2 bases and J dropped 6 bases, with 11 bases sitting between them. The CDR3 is CASSLKASGEQYV. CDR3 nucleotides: TGTGCCAGCAGTTTAAAGGCCAGTGGCGAGCAGTACGTC.

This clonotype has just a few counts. CDR3 sequence: CASSGGATQSREKLFF. The CDR3 DNA is TGTGCCAGCAGCGGTGGGGCGACCCAGTCGAGAGAAAAACTGTTTTTT. The chain couples TRBV7-9 to TRBJ1-4, with TRBD1 as a possible D gene (5 bases). Trimming pared 5 bases from V and 8 bases from J, leaving 21 bases between. This CDR3 has 16 residues. Germline values: CDR1 SEHNR, CDR2 FQNEAQ (reference sequence). Drawing the rest from reference TRBV7-9 and TRBJ1-4, the complete variable domain is DTGVSQNPRHKITKRGQNVTFRCDPISEHNRLYWYRQTLGQGPEFLTYFQNEAQLEKSRLLSDRFSAERPKGSFSTLEIQRTEQGDSAMYLCASSGGATQSREKLFFGSGTQLSVL.

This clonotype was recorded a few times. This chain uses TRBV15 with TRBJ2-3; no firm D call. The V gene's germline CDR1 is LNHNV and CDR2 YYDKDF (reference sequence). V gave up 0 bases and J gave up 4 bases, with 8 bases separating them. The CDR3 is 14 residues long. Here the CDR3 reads CATSRDLGSDTQYF. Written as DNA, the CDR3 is TGTGCCACCAGCAGAGATCTTGGGTCAGATACGCAGTATTTT.

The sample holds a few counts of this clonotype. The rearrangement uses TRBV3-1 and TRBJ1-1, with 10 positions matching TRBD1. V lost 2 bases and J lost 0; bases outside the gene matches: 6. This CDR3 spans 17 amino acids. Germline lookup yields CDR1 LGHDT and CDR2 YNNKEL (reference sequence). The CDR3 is CASSQWDRGNLNTEAFF. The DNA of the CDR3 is TGTGCCAGCAGCCAATGGGACAGGGGAAATTTGAACACTGAAGCTTTCTTT.

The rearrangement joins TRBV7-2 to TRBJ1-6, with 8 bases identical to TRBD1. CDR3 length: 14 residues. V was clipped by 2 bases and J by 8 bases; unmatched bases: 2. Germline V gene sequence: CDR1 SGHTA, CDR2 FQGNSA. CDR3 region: CASSLPRGHSPLHF. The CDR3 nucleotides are TGTGCCAGCAGCTTACCCAGGGGGCATTCACCCCTCCACTTT.

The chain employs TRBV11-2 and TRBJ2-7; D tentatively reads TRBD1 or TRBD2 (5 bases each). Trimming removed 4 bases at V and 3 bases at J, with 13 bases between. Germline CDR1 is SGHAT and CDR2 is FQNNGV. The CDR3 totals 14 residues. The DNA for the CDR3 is TGTGCCAGCAGCTCCGGGGCAGGGAGCTACGAGCAGTACTTC. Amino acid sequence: CASSSGAGSYEQYF.

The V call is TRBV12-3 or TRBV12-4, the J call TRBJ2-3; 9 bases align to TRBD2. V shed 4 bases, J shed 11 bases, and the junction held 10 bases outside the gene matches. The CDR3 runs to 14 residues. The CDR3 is CASSWGTSSTGQYF. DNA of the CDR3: TGTGCCAGCAGTTGGGGGACTAGCTCAACGGGGCAGTATTTT.

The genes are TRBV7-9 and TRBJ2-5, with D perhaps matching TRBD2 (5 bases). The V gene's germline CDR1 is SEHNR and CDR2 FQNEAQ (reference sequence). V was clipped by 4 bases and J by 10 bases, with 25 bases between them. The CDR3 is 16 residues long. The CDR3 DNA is TGTGCCAGCAGCTCGCATACCGATCTGAGACTAAGGGACCAGTACTTC. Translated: CASSSHTDLRLRDQYF.

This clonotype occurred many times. For the CDR3, the DNA is TGCGCCAGCAGCCCTTCGGAGGCCCTTACTAATGAAAAACTGTTTTTT. It yields the protein CASSPSEALTNEKLFF. V gene TRBV4-1 combines with J gene TRBJ1-4; D is unclear. Trimming removed 4 bases at V and 2 bases at J, with 14 bases between. The germline V gene encodes CDR1 MGHRA and CDR2 YSYEKL. The CDR3 is 16 amino acids.

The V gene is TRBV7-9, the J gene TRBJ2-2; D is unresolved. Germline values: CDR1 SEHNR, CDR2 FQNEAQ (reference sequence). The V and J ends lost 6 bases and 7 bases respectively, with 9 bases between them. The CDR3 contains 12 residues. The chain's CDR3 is CASRLTGGELFF. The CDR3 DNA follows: TGTGCCAGCAGGCTTACGGGCGGGGAGCTGTTTTTT.

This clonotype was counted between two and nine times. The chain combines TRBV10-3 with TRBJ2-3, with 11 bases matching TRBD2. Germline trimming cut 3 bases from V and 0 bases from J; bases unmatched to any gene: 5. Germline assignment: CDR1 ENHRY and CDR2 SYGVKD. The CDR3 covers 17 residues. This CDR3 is CAISDMTSGASTDTQYF. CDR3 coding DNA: TGTGCCATCAGTGATATGACTAGCGGGGCTAGCACAGATACGCAGTATTTT.